The TCR beta chain described here comes from a study of CXCR3-negative and CXCR3-positive naive CD8 T cells. Sorting was done in triplicate for each CD8+ T cell subset (300,000 cells each). cDNA libraries for TRB were generated by 5' RACE incorporating UMI labels. TCRdb reprocessed the 5' RACE reads and stores each CDR3 protein as one record, lacking DNA. The sample spans more than 45,000 distinct CDR3 sequences; the ten largest clones claim about 0.42%. General study results and limits: Diversity proved comparably high across both naive subsets and much lower in memory CD8+ cells. Whereas memory cells differed, naive CXCR3-negative and CXCR3-positive cells shared similar TRBV-TRBJ usage. In CXCR3-positive naive cells, the TRB CDR3s were more hydrophobic than in CXCR3-negative naive cells.

Germline V gene sequence: CDR1 MNHEY, CDR2 SMNVEV (reference sequence). The CDR3 consists of 15 residues. Comments on this clonotype: Its antigen remains unknown.

The chain carries TRBV27 and TRBJ1-5; the D gene TCRdb calls, TRBD1, cannot be checked with no DNA. This receptor was identified in a human donor in good health. Some clones in this sample may be carry-over from other donors' samples. The sequencing sample was made of naive CXCR3- CD8+ T cells from blood. Regarding subset: CD45RO-CCR7+CD27+CD95- naive CD8+ T cells lacking CXCR3 (TNR3-). CDR3 region: CASSGGRGKVQPQHF.